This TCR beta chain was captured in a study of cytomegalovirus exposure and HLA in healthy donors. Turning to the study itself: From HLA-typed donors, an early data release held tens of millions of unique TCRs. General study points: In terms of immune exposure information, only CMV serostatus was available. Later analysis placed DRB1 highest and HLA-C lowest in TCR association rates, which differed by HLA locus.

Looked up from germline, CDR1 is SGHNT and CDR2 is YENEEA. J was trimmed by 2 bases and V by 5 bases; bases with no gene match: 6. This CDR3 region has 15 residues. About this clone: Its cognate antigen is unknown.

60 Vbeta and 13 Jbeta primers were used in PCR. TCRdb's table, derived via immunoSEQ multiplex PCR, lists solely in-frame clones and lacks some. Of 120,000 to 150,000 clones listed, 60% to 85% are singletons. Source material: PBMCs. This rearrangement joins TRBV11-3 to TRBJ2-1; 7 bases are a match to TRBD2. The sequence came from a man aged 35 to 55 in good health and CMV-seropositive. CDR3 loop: CASSLGLGPYNEQFF. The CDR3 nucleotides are TGTGCCAGCAGCCTAGGACTAGGCCCCTACAATGAGCAGTTCTTC. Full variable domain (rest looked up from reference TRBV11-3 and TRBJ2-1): EAGVVQSPRYKIIEKKQPVAFWCNPISGHNTLYWYLQNLGQGPELLIRYENEEAVDDSQLPKDRFSAERLKGVDSTLKIQPAELGDSAVYLCASSLGLGPYNEQFFGPGTRLTVL.